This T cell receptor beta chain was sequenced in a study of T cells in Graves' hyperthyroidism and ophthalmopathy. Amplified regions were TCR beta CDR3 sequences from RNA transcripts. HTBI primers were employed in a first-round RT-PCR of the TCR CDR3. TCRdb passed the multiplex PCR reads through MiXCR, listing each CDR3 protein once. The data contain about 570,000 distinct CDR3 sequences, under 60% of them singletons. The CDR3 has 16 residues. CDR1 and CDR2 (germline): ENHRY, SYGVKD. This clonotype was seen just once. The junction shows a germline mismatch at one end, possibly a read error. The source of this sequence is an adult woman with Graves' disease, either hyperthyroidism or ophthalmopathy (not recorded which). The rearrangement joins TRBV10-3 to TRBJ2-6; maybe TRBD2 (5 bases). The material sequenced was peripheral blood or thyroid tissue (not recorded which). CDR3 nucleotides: TGTGCCACCAGTGTCGGGGTAGTTTCTGGGACCAACGTCCTGACTTTC. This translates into CATSVGVVSGTNVLTF.